Presented here are 20 T cell receptor beta chains from one specimen sequenced in a study of T cell repertoires in cytomegalovirus infection. MiXCR was run by TCRdb on the reads, yielding one entry per CDR3 protein. This table holds approximately 140,000 distinct CDR3 sequences, about 24% found once. Antigens for these TCRs are unknown. Specimen: PBMCs, sequenced either directly or after in vitro stimulation (not recorded which). These receptors originate from a human donor in good health (CMV status not recorded). Some clones in this sample may be carry-over from other donors' samples.

The J gene is TRBJ2-1, the V gene TRBV29-1; D is uncertain. The CDR3 totals 13 residues. Germline CDR1 and CDR2: SQVTM and ANQGSEA. Between the trimmed V and J ends, which lost 7 bases and 6 bases, there was a span of 16 bases. Written as DNA, the CDR3 is TGCAGCGGCGCCCGGGTCGACCGCAATGAGCAGTTCTTC. This sequence encodes CSGARVDRNEQFF.

The chain links TRBV11-2 to TRBJ2-1; no clear D gene. CDR1 and CDR2 (germline): SGHAT, FQNNGV. Between the trimmed V and J ends, which lost 3 bases and 9 bases, there was a span of 6 bases. This CDR3 contains 11 residues. CDR3 sequence: CASSLAPEQFF. As DNA, the CDR3 is TGTGCCAGCAGCTTGGCCCCTGAGCAGTTCTTC.

This clonotype has only a few counts. This rearrangement joins TRBV7-6 to TRBJ2-3; TRBD2 agrees at 9 bases. Trimming removed 11 bases from V and 5 bases from J; junction bases left unmatched: 8. Germline V CDR1 and CDR2: SGHVS, FNYEAQ. This CDR3 is 13 amino acids long. DNA of the CDR3: TGTGCCGTGGCTAGCGGGAATTTAGATACGCAGTATTTT. Encoded protein: CAVASGNLDTQYF.

This rearrangement joins TRBV7-2 to TRBJ2-3; 14 positions agree with TRBD2. Germline V gene sequence: CDR1 SGHTA, CDR2 FQGNSA. This CDR3 is 18 amino acids long. The trim removed 4 bases at V and 3 bases at J, leaving 9 bases unmatched. CDR3 sequence reads: CASSSPRLAGGKTDTQYF. The CDR3 bases are TGTGCCAGCAGCTCCCCGCGACTAGCGGGAGGGAAGACAGATACGCAGTATTTT.

The genes are TRBV24-1 and TRBJ2-2; possible D gene TRBD1, 6 bases. Germline CDR1 and CDR2: KGHDR and SFDVKD. The V end was cut by 6 bases, the J end by 2 bases, with 18 bases between. The CDR3 totals 17 residues. The CDR3 reads CATSSPPGQGNTGELFF. Here the CDR3 DNA reads TGTGCCACCAGTTCCCCCCCGGGACAAGGAAACACCGGGGAGCTGTTTTTT.

The J gene is TRBJ2-1, the V gene TRBV6-8, with D tentatively TRBD2 (6 bases). Trimming shortened V by 1 base and J by 7 bases, and 11 bases separated the two germline ends. The V gene's germline CDR1 is MNHGY and CDR2 SAAAGT. The CDR3 consists of 14 residues. The CDR3 nucleotides are TGTGCCAGCAGTTACTGGGAGGTTTCGAATGAGCAGTTCTTC. Its translation is CASSYWEVSNEQFF.

The chain combines TRBV28 with TRBJ2-7, with TRBD2 matching 12 bases. V shed 6 bases, J shed 8 bases, and the junction held 11 bases outside the gene matches. Germline CDR1 and CDR2: MDHEN and SYDVKM. There are 15 residues in the CDR3. The CDR3 region has the DNA TGTGCCAGCAGCTCCGGGACTAGCGGGTCCGCAAAGCAGTACTTC. Translated, it gives CASSSGTSGSAKQYF.

This rearrangement joins TRBV12-3 or TRBV12-4 to TRBJ1-2; tentatively, D is TRBD1 (5 bases). The ends were cut back, 6 bases at V and 8 bases at J, with 13 bases in the middle. The CDR3 sequence is 12 residues long. CDR3 nucleotides: TGTGCCAGCAGCCCCATGGGGCTAGGCTACACCTTC. Protein: CASSPMGLGYTF.

The V gene is TRBV18, the J gene TRBJ2-1, with D perhaps TRBD1 (6 bases). Trimming took 2 bases from V and 7 from J, leaving 15 bases between them. The CDR3 totals 15 residues. Germline V gives CDR1 KGHSH, CDR2 LQKENI. The CDR3 DNA follows: TGTGCCAGCTCACCATTACCGTCAGGGGAAAATGAGCAGTTCTTC. This translates into CASSPLPSGENEQFF.

Only a few counts were recorded for this clonotype. The chain employs TRBV6-6 and TRBJ1-5; D perhaps matches TRBD1 (5 bases). The CDR3 spans 13 residues. CDR1 is MNHNY, CDR2 SVGAGI, per germline (reference sequence). The V and J ends lost 6 bases and 4 bases respectively, with 10 bases between them. Written as DNA, the CDR3 is TGTGCCAGCAGCACCGGGACGAATCAGCCCCAGCATTTT. The encoded protein is CASSTGTNQPQHF.

The J gene is TRBJ2-7, the V gene TRBV11-3; 7 bases are a match to TRBD1. There are 13 residues in the CDR3. From germline, CDR1 is SGHNT and CDR2 YENEEA. V shed 5 bases and J 5 bases; nucleotides not matched to a gene: 6. CDR3 in DNA: TGTGCCAGCAGCGCCACAGGGGTACACGAGCAGTACTTC. The encoded protein is CASSATGVHEQYF. Using reference TRBV11-3 and TRBJ2-7 for the parts outside the CDR3, the full variable domain is EAGVVQSPRYKIIEKKQPVAFWCNPISGHNTLYWYLQNLGQGPELLIRYENEEAVDDSQLPKDRFSAERLKGVDSTLKIQPAELGDSAVYLCASSATGVHEQYFGPGTRLTVT.

This clonotype was seen a few times. The chain combines TRBV10-3 with TRBJ1-1; perhaps TRBD1 as D (5 bases). The CDR3 contains 12 residues. Between the trimmed V and J ends, which lost 3 bases and 6 bases, there was a span of 8 bases. Germline CDR1 reads ENHRY; CDR2 reads SYGVKD. CDR3 DNA sequence: TGTGCCATCAGTGACGCAGGGCCTGAAGCTTTCTTT. Translation gives CAISDAGPEAFF.

This rearrangement joins TRBV10-3 to TRBJ1-1; 8 positions agree with TRBD1. The trim removed 5 bases at V and 5 bases at J, leaving 4 bases unmatched. The CDR3 runs 13 residues. CDR1 is ENHRY and CDR2 is SYGVKD in the germline V gene. In DNA, the CDR3 is TGTGCCATCAGTCTACAGGGGGGGACTGAAGCTTTCTTT. Protein product: CAISLQGGTEAFF.

This clonotype was counted between two and nine times. The V and J genes are TRBV29-1 and TRBJ2-1; D ambiguous. The V end was cut by 4 bases, the J end by 2 bases, with 9 bases between. The germline gives CDR1 SQVTM, CDR2 ANQGSEA. This CDR3 region has 13 residues. CDR3 sequence: CSVAKETYNEQFF. CDR3 coding DNA: TGCAGCGTTGCAAAGGAGACCTACAATGAGCAGTTCTTC.

This clonotype was seen ten or more times. The chain joins TRBV7-2 to TRBJ2-3, with 12 nucleotides matching TRBD1. Germline V gene sequence: CDR1 SGHTA, CDR2 FQGNSA. After removal of 5 bases from V and 5 bases from J, the junction contained 5 bases not matched to a gene. There are 15 residues in the CDR3. The CDR3 loop is CASSRDRGHQDTQYF. The CDR3 region has the DNA TGTGCCAGCAGCCGGGACAGGGGGCACCAAGATACGCAGTATTTT.

There are many counts of this clonotype. The V and J genes are TRBV6-2 or TRBV6-3 and TRBJ2-1; TRBD2 is a possible D gene (6 bases). Between the trimmed V and J ends, which lost 6 bases and 4 bases, there was a span of 16 bases. Germline assignment: CDR1 MNHEY and CDR2 SVGEGT. The CDR3 sequence is 15 residues long. The CDR3 nucleotides are TGTGCCAGCAGAAAACCGGGACTCGAATACAATGAGCAGTTCTTC. Its protein is CASRKPGLEYNEQFF.

The chain employs TRBV5-1 and TRBJ2-3, with 8 positions matching TRBD2. Germline CDR1 reads SGHRS; CDR2 reads YFSETQ. This CDR3 is 18 amino acids long. Trimming took 0 bases from V and 1 from J; bases not matched to a gene: 10. CDR3: CASSLDQAGVRGTDTQYF. Written as DNA, the CDR3 is TGCGCCAGCAGCTTGGATCAAGCGGGAGTTCGCGGCACAGATACGCAGTATTTT.

This clonotype was detected a few times. The chain couples TRBV6-1 to TRBJ2-7, with 11 nucleotides matching TRBD1. The germline gives CDR1 MNHNS, CDR2 SASEGT. Trimming removed 7 bases from V and 4 bases from J; junction bases left unmatched: 6. The CDR3 sequence is 14 residues long. CDR3 protein: CASNKDRGRYEQYF. The DNA of the CDR3 is TGTGCCAGCAATAAGGACAGGGGGCGATACGAGCAGTACTTC.

V is TRBV19 and J is TRBJ1-2; no definite D call. Per the germline V gene, CDR1 is LNHDA and CDR2 is SQIVND (reference sequence). V lost 3 bases and J 9 bases, leaving 20 bases between the germline ends. The CDR3 is 15 amino acids. The CDR3 sequence is CASSMLPAISMRYTF. DNA of the CDR3: TGTGCCAGTAGTATGTTACCAGCTATCTCTATGCGCTACACCTTC. Based on the CDR3 plus reference TRBV19 and TRBJ1-2, the full variable domain is DGGITQSPKYLFRKEGQNVTLSCEQNLNHDAMYWYRQDPGQGLRLIYYSQIVNDFQKGDIAEGYSVSREKKESFPLTVTSAQKNPTAFYLCASSMLPAISMRYTFGSGTRLTVV.

The rearrangement joins TRBV4-1 to TRBJ2-5; D unclear. Between the trimmed V and J ends, which lost 2 bases and 4 bases, there was a span of 8 bases. Germline values: CDR1 MGHRA, CDR2 YSYEKL. The CDR3 runs 13 residues. The CDR3 reads CASSQLRRETQYF. The CDR3 nucleotides read TGCGCCAGCAGCCAACTGAGGAGAGAGACCCAGTACTTC.